This T cell receptor (beta chain) comes out of a study of CD8 T cells in Susac syndrome. V was clipped by 2 bases and J by 3 bases, with 8 bases between them. Germline lookup yields CDR1 SGHRS and CDR2 YFSETQ. The CDR3 is made up of 13 amino acids. The TEMRA cells underwent FACS enrichment, while the CD8+ and CD4+ T cells underwent negative isolation. Reverse transcription of roughly 0.5 to 1 ug RNA was performed with random hexamers. TCR beta CDR3 was amplified by immunoSEQ covering 54 Vbeta and 13 Jbeta. TCRdb processed the immunoSEQ multiplex PCR reads anew with MiXCR; each CDR3 protein has one entry. The table shows 100,000 to 150,000 distinct CDR3 sequences, with around 95% occurring only once.

This chain connects TRBV5-1 to TRBJ1-2; the D is unclear. Sequencing input: CD8+ T cells from PBMCs. This receptor was identified in a human donor with Susac syndrome. The CDR3 here is CASSFTGYYGYTF. CDR3 DNA: TGCGCCAGCAGCTTTACCGGGTACTATGGCTACACCTTC. Filled out from reference TRBV5-1 and TRBJ1-2, the complete variable domain reads KAGVTQTPRYLIKTRGQQVTLSCSPISGHRSVSWYQQTPGQGLQFLFEYFSETQRNKGNFPGRFSGRQFSNSRSEMNVSTLELGDSALYLCASSFTGYYGYTFGSGTRLTVV.